This T cell receptor (beta chain) was sequenced for a study of cytomegalovirus exposure and HLA in healthy donors. This PCR relied on a set of 60 Vbeta primers and 13 Jbeta primers. The table came from immunoSEQ multiplex PCR; TCRdb's copy has only in-frame clones and leaves some out. The table lists 210,000 or so clones, 83% of them singletons. CDR1 is SGHRS, CDR2 YFSETQ, per germline. V lost 6 bases, J lost 6 bases, and 4 bases stayed unmatched. The CDR3 is 13 residues long. The chain combines TRBV5-1 with TRBJ2-1; 9 bases are a match to TRBD2. This receptor was identified in a girl between 10 and 17 years old in good health and CMV-seronegative. The sample was PBMCs. In DNA, the CDR3 is TGCGCCAGCAAGGTACTAGCGGGCAATGAGCAGTTCTTC. Residues: CASKVLAGNEQFF.